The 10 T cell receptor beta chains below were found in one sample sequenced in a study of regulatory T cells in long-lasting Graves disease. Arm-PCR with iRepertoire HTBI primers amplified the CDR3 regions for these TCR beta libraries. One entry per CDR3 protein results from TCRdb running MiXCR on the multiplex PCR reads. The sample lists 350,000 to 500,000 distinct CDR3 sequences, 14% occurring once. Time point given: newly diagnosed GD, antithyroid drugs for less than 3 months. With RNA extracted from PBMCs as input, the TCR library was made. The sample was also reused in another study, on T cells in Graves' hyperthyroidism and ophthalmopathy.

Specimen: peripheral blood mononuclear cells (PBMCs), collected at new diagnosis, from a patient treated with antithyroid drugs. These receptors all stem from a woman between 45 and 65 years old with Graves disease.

CDR3 protein: CASSWPAGTFSPSSYEQYF. CDR3 DNA sequence: TGCGCCAGCAGCTGGCCTGCCGGGACATTCTCCCCCAGCTCCTACGAGCAGTACTTC. The chain is built from TRBV5-1 and TRBJ2-7; TRBD1 might be the D (6 bases). CDR1 is SGHRS and CDR2 is YFSETQ in the germline V gene. This CDR3 is 19 amino acids long. Trimming stripped 3 bases from V and 0 bases from J, with 25 bases between.

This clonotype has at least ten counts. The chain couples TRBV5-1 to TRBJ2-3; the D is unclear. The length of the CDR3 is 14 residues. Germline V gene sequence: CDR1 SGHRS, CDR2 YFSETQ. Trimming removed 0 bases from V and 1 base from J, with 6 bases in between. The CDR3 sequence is CASSLVAGTDTQYF. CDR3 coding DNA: TGCGCCAGCAGCTTGGTGGCAGGCACAGATACGCAGTATTTT.

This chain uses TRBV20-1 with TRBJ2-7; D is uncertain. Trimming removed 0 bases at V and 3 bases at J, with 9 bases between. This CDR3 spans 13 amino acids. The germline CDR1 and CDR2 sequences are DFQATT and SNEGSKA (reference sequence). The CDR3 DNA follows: TGCAGTGCTAGAGATAAATACAGCTACGAGCAGTACTTC. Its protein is CSARDKYSYEQYF.

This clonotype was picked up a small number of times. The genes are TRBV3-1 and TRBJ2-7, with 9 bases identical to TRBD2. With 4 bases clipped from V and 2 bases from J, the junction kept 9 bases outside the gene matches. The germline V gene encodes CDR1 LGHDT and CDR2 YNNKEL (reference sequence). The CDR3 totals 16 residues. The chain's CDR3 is CASSRPPLAGTYEQYF. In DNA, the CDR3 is TGTGCCAGCAGCCGGCCCCCACTAGCGGGTACCTACGAGCAGTACTTC.

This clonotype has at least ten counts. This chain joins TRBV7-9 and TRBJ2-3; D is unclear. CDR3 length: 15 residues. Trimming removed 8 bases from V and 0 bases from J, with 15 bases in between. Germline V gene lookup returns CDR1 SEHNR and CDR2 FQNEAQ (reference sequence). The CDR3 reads CASEVGESSTDTQYF. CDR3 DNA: TGTGCCAGCGAGGTCGGAGAATCTAGCACAGATACGCAGTATTTT. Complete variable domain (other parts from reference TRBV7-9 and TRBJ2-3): DTGVSQNPRHKITKRGQNVTFRCDPISEHNRLYWYRQTLGQGPEFLTYFQNEAQLEKSRLLSDRFSAERPKGSFSTLEIQRTEQGDSAMYLCASEVGESSTDTQYFGPGTRLTVL.

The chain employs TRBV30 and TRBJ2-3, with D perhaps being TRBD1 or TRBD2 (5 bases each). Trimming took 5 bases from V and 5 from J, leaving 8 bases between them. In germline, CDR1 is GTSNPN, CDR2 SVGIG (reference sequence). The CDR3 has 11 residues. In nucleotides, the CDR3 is TGTGCCTGGGAGGGGTTAGATACGCAGTATTTT. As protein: CAWEGLDTQYF.

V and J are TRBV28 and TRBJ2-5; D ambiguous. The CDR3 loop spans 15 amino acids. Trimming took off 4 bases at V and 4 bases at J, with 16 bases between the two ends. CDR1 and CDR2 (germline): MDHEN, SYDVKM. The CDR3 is CASSYQFTDLETQYF. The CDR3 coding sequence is TGTGCCAGCAGTTATCAGTTTACAGACCTAGAGACCCAGTACTTC. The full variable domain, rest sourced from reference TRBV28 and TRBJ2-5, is DVKVTQSSRYLVKRTGEKVFLECVQDMDHENMFWYRQDPGLGLRLIYFSYDVKMKEKGDIPEGYSVSREKKERFSLILESASTNQTSMYLCASSYQFTDLETQYFGPGTRLLVL.

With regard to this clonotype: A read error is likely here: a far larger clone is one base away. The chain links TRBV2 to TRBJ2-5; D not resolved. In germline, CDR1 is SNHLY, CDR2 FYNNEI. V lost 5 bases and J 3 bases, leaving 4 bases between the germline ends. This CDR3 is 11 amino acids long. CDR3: CASSHEETQYF. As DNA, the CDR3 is TGTGCCAGCAGTCACGAAGAGACCCAGTACTTC.

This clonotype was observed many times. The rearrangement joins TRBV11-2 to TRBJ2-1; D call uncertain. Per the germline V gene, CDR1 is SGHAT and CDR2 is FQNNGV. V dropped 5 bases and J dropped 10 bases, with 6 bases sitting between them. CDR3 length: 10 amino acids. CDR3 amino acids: CASSRGEQFF. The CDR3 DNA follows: TGTGCCAGCAGCCGAGGCGAGCAGTTCTTC.

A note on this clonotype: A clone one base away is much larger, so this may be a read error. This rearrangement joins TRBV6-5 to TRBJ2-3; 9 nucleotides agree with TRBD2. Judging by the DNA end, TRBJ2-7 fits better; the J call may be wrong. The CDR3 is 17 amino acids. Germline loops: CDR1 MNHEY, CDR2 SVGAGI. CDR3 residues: CASSYSSAGGQEGEQYF. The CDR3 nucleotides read TGTGCCAGCAGTTACTCCTCGGCGGGAGGGCAGGAGGGTGAGCAGTACTTC.